This TCR beta chain appears in the sequencing data of a study of blood T cell repertoires in COVID-19. Clones were sequenced by immunoSEQ multiplex PCR, and TCRdb holds only the in-frame ones, with some missing. The sample includes about 43,000 clones, around 90% of them seen just once. The germline V gene encodes CDR1 SGDLS and CDR2 YYNGEE. CDR3 size: 13 residues. Trimming took 4 bases from V and 6 from J, leaving 11 bases between them. This TCR was recovered from a woman of 80 years or more with active COVID-19. The chain has TRBV9 and TRBJ2-1; D remains ambiguous. The sequencing sample was made of peripheral blood. CDR3 coding DNA: TGTGCCAGCAGCACCAACTCCGGCAATGAGCAGTTCTTC. It specifies CASSTNSGNEQFF.